The T cell receptor (beta chain) described here comes from a study of T-cell reconstitution after alpha-beta-depleted transplantation in children (dated by TCRdb to 2016 to 2017). Context from the whole study: Using TCR repertoire profiling, the study followed T-cell immune reconstitution in a quantitative way in children after TCRalphabeta/CD19-depleted allogeneic hematopoietic cell transplantation. Findings and caveats that apply to the study as a whole: About two months after transplant, the apparently early recovery of alphabetaT-cell counts reportedly depended on just several hundred clones that had expanded rapidly and came from non-depleted graft cells. In some patients, high TCRbeta diversity at day 60 was attributed to recipient T cells and intrathymic progenitors that had survived conditioning. Hyperexpanded clone frequencies declined over subsequent months; after one year, T-cell counts and TCRbeta diversity were mostly attributed to newly produced T cells.

Between the V and J ends, shortened by 1 base and 12 bases respectively, the junction contains 16 bases. There are 14 amino acids in the CDR3, from cysteine to phenylalanine inclusive. Only CDR3 DNA is held: 42 bases, read in frame from base 1. According to the study, the label for this sample's treatment or condition signals: allogeneic hematopoietic cell transplantation with graft depleted of TCRalphabeta T cells and CD19 B cells. TCRalphabeta/CD19-depleted allogeneic hematopoietic cell grafts were given to the transplant recipients, all of whom were children. Receptor amplification or capture employed PCR. Sequencing instrument: Illumina HiSeq 2500. To normalize quantification of the TCRbeta repertoire, the TCR libraries were built with molecular barcoding that relied on unique molecular identifiers. TCRdb passed the public sequencing reads through fastp at Q25 and MiXCR, retaining productive beta sequences. Every entry covers one CDR3 protein and lists the most common genes and DNA from its rows. The table for this sample lists under 750,000 distinct CDR3 sequences; under 30% of them were counted only once. The ten largest clones represent roughly an eighth of the sample.

This clonotype was seen only a few times. Which antigen it targets is not known. One base away there is no much larger clone; base qualities are not given. Sample: PBMCs, mostly from graft donor cells, taken 360 days after TCRalphabeta/CD19-depleted stem cell transplant. This receptor was obtained from a boy in the first two years of life who had a stem cell transplant for acute myeloid leukemia, so the T cells may come from the graft donor. The chain is assembled from TRBV12-3 or TRBV12-4 and TRBJ2-4; the D gene is possibly TRBD2, with 5 bases matching. DNA sequence: TGTGCCAGCAGTTTAGTCGTAGGGTCGGGGAATCAGTACTTC. The encoded protein is CASSLVVGSGNQYF.